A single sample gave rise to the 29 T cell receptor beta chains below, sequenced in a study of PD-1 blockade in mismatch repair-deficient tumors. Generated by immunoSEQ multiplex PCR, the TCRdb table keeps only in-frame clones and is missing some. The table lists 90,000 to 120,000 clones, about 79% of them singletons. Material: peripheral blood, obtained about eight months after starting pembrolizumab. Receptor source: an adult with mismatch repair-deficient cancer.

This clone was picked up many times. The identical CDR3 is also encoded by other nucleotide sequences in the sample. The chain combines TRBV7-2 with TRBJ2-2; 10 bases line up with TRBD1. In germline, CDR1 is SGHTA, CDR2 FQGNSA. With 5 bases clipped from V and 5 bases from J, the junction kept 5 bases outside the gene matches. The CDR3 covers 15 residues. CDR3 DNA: TGTGCCAGCAGCCCGCGGACAGGGGGAACCGGGGAGCTGTTTTTT. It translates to CASSPRTGGTGELFF.

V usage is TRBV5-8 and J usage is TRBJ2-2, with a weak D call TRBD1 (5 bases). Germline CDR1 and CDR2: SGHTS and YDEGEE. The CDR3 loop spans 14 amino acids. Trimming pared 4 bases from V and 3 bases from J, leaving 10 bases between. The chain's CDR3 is CASSRFRDTGELFF. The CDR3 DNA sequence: TGTGCCAGCAGCCGGTTCAGGGACACCGGGGAGCTGTTTTTT. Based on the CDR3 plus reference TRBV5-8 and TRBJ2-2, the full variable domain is EAGVTQSPTHLIKTRGQQATLRCSPISGHTSVYWYQQALGLGLQFLLWYDEGEERNRGNFPPRFSGRQFPNYSSELNVNALELEDSALYLCASSRFRDTGELFFGEGSRLTVL.

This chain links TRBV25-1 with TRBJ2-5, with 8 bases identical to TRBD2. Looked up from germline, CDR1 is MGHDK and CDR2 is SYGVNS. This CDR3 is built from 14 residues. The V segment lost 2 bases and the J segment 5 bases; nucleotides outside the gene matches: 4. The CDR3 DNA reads TGTGCCAGCAGTGAAGGAGCTAGCGGGGAGACCCAGTACTTC. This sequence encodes CASSEGASGETQYF.

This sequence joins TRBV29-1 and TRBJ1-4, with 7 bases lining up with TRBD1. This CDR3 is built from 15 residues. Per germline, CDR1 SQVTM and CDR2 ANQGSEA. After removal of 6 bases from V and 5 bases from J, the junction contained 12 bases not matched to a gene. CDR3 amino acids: CSVAPGGQPNEKLFF. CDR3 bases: TGCAGCGTGGCTCCCGGGGGACAGCCAAATGAAAAACTGTTTTTT.

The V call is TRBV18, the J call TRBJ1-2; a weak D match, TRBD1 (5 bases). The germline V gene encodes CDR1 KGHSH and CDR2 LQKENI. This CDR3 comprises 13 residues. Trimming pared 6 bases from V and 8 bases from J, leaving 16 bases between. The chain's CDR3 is CASSPTGGVGYTF. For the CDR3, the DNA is TGTGCCAGCTCCCCTACGGGAGGGGTCGGCTACACCTTC.

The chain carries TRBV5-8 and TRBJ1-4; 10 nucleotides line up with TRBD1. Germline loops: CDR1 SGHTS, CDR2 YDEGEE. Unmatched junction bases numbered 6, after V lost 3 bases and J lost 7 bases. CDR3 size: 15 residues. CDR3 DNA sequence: TGTGCCAGCAGCTGGGGGACAGGGGAGGGTGAAAAACTGTTTTTT. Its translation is CASSWGTGEGEKLFF.

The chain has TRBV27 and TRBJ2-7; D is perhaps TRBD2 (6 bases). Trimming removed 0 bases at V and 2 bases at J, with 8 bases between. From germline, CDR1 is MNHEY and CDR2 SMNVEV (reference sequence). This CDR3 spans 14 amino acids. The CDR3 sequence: CASSLSSGTYEQYF. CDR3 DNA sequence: TGTGCCAGCAGTTTATCTAGCGGAACCTACGAGCAGTACTTC.

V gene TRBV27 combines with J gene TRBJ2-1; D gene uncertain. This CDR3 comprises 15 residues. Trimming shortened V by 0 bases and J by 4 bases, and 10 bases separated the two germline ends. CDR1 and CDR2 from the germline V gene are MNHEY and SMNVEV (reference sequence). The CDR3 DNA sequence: TGTGCCAGCAGTTTATCGCAGTCGGTATACAATGAGCAGTTCTTC. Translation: CASSLSQSVYNEQFF.

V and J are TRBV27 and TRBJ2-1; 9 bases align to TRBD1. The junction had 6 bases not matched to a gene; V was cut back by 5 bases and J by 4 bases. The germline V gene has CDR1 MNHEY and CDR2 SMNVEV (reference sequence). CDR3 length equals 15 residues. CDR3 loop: CASSARTGDYNEQFF. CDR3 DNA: TGTGCCAGCAGTGCCCGGACAGGGGATTACAATGAGCAGTTCTTC.

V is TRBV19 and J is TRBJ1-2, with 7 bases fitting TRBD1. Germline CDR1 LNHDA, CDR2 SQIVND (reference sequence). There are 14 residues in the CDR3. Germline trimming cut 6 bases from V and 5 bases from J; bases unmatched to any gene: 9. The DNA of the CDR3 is TGTGCCAGTAGCCCAGGGACAGAGCGGTATGGCTACACCTTC. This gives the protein CASSPGTERYGYTF.

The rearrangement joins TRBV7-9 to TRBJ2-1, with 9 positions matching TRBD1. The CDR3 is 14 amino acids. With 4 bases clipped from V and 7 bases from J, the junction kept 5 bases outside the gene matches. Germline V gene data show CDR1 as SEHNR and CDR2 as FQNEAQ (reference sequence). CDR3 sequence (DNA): TGTGCCAGCAGCTCTGACAGGGGGTGGAATGAGCAGTTCTTC. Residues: CASSSDRGWNEQFF. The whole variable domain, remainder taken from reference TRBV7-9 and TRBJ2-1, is DTGVSQNPRHKITKRGQNVTFRCDPISEHNRLYWYRQTLGQGPEFLTYFQNEAQLEKSRLLSDRFSAERPKGSFSTLEIQRTEQGDSAMYLCASSSDRGWNEQFFGPGTRLTVL.

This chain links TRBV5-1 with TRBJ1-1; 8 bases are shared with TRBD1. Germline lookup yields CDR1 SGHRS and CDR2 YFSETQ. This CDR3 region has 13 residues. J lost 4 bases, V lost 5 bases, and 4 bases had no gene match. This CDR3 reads CASSFTGGTEAFF. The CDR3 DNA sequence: TGCGCCAGCAGTTTTACAGGGGGCACTGAAGCTTTCTTT.

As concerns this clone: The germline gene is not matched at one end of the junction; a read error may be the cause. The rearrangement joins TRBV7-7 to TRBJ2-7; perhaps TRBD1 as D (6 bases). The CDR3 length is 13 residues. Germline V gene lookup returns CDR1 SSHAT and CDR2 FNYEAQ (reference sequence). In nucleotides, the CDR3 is TGTGCTAGCAGCTTGACAGGACAAGACGAGCAGTACTTC. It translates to CASSLTGQDEQYF.

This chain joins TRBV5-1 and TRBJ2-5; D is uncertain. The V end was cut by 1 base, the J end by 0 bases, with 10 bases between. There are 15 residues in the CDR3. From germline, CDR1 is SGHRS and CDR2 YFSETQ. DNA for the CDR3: TGCGCCAGCAGCTTGTTGGGCACCGACCAAGAGACCCAGTACTTC. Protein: CASSLLGTDQETQYF.

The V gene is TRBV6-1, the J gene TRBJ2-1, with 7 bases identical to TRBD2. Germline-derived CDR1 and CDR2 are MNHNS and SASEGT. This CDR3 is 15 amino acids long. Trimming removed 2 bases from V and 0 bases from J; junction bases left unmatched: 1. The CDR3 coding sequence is TGTGCCAGCAGTGAACGCGGGAGCTCCTACAATGAGCAGTTCTTC. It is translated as CASSERGSSYNEQFF.

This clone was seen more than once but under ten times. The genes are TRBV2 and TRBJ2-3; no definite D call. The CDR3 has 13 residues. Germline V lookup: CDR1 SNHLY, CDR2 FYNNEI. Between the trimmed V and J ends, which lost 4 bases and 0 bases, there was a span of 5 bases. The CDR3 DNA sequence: TGTGCCAGCAGTGGCGTCAGCACAGATACGCAGTATTTT. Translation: CASSGVSTDTQYF. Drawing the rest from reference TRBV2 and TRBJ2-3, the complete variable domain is EPEVTQTPSHQVTQMGQEVILRCVPISNHLYFYWYRQILGQKVEFLVSFYNNEISEKSEIFDDQFSVERPDGSNFTLKIRSTKLEDSAMYFCASSGVSTDTQYFGPGTRLTVL.

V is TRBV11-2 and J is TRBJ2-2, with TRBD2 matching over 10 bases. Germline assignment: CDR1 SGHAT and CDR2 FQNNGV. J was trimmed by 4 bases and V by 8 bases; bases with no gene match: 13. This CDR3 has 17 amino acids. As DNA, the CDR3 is TGTGCCAGCCCCTACGGGCTAGCGGGAGCTCGCACCGGGGAGCTGTTTTTT. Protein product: CASPYGLAGARTGELFF.

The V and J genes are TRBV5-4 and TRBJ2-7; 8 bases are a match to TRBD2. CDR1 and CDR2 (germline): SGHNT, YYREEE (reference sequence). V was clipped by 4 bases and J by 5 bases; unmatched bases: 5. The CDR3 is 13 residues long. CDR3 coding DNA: TGTGCCAGCAGCCGAGAAGCGGGAGACGAGCAGTACTTC. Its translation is CASSREAGDEQYF.

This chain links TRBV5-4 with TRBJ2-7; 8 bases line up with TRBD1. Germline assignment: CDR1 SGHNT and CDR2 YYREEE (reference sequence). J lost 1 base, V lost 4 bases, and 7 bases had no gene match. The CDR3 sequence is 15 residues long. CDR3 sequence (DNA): TGTGCCAGCAGCAATGGGGGACAGGTGTCCTACGAGCAGTACTTC. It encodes CASSNGGQVSYEQYF.

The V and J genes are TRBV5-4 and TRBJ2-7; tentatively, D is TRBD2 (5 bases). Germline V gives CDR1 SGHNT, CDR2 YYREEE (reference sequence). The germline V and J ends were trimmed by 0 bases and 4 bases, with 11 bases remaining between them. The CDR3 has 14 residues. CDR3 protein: CASSLAGKRYEQYF. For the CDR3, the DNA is TGTGCCAGCAGCTTGGCGGGAAAAAGGTACGAGCAGTACTTC.

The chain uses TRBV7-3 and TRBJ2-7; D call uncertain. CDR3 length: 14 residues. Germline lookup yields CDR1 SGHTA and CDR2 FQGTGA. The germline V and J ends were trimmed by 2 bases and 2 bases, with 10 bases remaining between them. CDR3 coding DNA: TGTGCCAGCAGCTTAGCAGGTGCCACCTACGAGCAGTACTTC. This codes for CASSLAGATYEQYF.

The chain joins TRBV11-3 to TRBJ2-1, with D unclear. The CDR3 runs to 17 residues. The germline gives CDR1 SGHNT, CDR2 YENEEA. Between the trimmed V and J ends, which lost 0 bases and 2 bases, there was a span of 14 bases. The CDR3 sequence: CASSLEKSFGAYNEQFF. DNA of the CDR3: TGTGCCAGCAGCTTAGAGAAGTCTTTTGGGGCCTACAATGAGCAGTTCTTC.

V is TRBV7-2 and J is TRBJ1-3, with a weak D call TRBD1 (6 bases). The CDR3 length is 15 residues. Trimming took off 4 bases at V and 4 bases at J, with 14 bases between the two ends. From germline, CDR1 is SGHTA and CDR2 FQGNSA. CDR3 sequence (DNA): TGTGCCAGCAGCTCCAAGGGGGGGACCGGAAACACCATATATTTT. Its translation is CASSSKGGTGNTIYF. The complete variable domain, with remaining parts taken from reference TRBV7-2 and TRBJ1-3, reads GAGVSQSPSNKVTEKGKDVELRCDPISGHTALYWYRQSLGQGLEFLIYFQGNSAPDKSGLPSDRFSAERTGGSVSTLTIQRTQQEDSAVYLCASSSKGGTGNTIYFGEGSWLTVV.

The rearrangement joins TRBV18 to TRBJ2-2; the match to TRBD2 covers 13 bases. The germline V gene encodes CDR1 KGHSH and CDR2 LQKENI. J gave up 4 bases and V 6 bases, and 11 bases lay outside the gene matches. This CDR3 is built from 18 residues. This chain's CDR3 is CASSPMRTSGRVTGELFF. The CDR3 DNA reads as TGTGCCAGCTCCCCGATGAGGACTAGCGGGAGAGTCACCGGGGAGCTGTTTTTT.

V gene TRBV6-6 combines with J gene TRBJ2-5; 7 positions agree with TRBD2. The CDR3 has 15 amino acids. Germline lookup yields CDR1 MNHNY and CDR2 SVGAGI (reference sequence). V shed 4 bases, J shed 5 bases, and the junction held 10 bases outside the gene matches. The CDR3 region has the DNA TGTGCCAGCAGTTTGGGTAGCGGGCTTCGGGAGACCCAGTACTTC. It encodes CASSLGSGLRETQYF.

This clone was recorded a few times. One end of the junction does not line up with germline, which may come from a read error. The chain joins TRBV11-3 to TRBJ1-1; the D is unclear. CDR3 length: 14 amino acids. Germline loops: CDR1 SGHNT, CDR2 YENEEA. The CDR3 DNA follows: TGTGCCAGCACCTTAGGACCTTTGAACACTGAAGCTTTCTTT. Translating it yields CASTLGPLNTEAFF.

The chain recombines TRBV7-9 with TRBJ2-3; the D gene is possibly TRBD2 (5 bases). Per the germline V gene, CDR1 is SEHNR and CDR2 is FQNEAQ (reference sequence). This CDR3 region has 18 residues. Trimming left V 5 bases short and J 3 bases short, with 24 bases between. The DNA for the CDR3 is TGTGCCAGCAGCCCAAGGTCTACCGGGCGGGTGGGGACAGATACGCAGTATTTT. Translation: CASSPRSTGRVGTDTQYF.

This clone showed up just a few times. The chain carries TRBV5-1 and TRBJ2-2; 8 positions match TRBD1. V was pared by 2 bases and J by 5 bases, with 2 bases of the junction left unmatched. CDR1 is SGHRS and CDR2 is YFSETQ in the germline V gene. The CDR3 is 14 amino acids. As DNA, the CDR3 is TGCGCCAGCAGCTTACAGGGGGTAACCGGGGAGCTGTTTTTT. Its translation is CASSLQGVTGELFF.

The DNA of the CDR3 is TGTGCCAGCTCACCACTTGGCGGACAGGTTGAAAAACTGTTTTTT. Amino acid sequence: CASSPLGGQVEKLFF. This chain connects TRBV18 to TRBJ1-4, with 7 bases lining up with TRBD1. J lost 7 bases, V lost 1 base, and 6 bases had no gene match. The length of the CDR3 is 15 residues. The germline V gene has CDR1 KGHSH and CDR2 LQKENI.